The 20 T cell receptor beta chains reported below all come from one sample, sequenced in a study of T cell changes during pregnancy in multiple sclerosis. The assay was immunoSEQ multiplex PCR, and TCRdb's table has in-frame clones only and misses some. The table includes about 40,000 clones, around 94% detected once. The sequencing here drew on peripheral blood, taken in the third trimester of pregnancy. These receptors were collected from a female donor with multiple sclerosis, enrolled in a pregnancy study.

This chain uses TRBV7-2 with TRBJ2-2, with D possibly being TRBD2 (6 bases). The CDR3 loop spans 17 amino acids. V was pared by 5 bases and J by 2 bases, with 18 bases between. Per the germline V gene, CDR1 is SGHTA and CDR2 is FQGNSA. The CDR3 bases are TGTGCCAGCAGCCAACTCCGGGACTCATATAACACCGGGGAGCTGTTTTTT. It yields the protein CASSQLRDSYNTGELFF. Drawing the rest from reference TRBV7-2 and TRBJ2-2, the complete variable domain is GAGVSQSPSNKVTEKGKDVELRCDPISGHTALYWYRQSLGQGLEFLIYFQGNSAPDKSGLPSDRFSAERTGGSVSTLTIQRTQQEDSAVYLCASSQLRDSYNTGELFFGEGSRLTVL.

This chain joins TRBV5-6 and TRBJ1-5; tentative D call: TRBD1 (6 bases). The germline CDR1 and CDR2 sequences are SGHDT and YYEEEE. V dropped 0 bases and J dropped 4 bases, with 20 bases sitting between them. The CDR3 sequence is 18 residues long. The CDR3 sequence: CASSLASDFPRGNQPQHF. The CDR3 coding sequence is TGTGCCAGCAGCTTGGCCAGTGATTTCCCCAGGGGAAATCAGCCCCAGCATTTT. Complete variable domain (other parts from reference TRBV5-6 and TRBJ1-5): DAGVTQSPTHLIKTRGQQVTLRCSPKSGHDTVSWYQQALGQGPQFIFQYYEEEERQRGNFPDRFSGHQFPNYSSELNVNALLLGDSALYLCASSLASDFPRGNQPQHFGDGTRLSIL.

The V gene is TRBV10-2, the J gene TRBJ2-7; 16 bases match TRBD2. CDR3 size: 18 residues. V trimming: 2 bases; J trimming: 2 bases; junction bases outside the gene matches: 6. Germline lookup yields CDR1 WSHSY and CDR2 SAAADI. The DNA of the CDR3 is TGCGCCAGCAGTGAGCCCGGGACTAGCGGGAGGGGGGCCTACGAGCAGTACTTC. Protein: CASSEPGTSGRGAYEQYF.

The V and J genes are TRBV7-3 and TRBJ2-7; TRBD2 is a possible D gene (6 bases). V lost 1 base to trimming and J lost 8 bases, with 18 bases between them. Germline CDR1 reads SGHTA; CDR2 reads FQGTGA. The CDR3 is made up of 15 amino acids. The DNA for the CDR3 is TGTGCCAGCAGCTTAAATTCTGCATACGGGAGCCAGCAGTACTTC. It specifies CASSLNSAYGSQQYF.

The chain links TRBV29-1 to TRBJ2-3; maybe TRBD2 (5 bases). Trimming left V 7 bases short and J 1 base short, with 15 bases between. Germline V gives CDR1 SQVTM, CDR2 ANQGSEA. This CDR3 spans 14 amino acids. Here the CDR3 DNA reads TGCAGCGCCGATTACAATAGCGGCACAGATACGCAGTATTTT. It yields the protein CSADYNSGTDTQYF.

The gene calls are TRBV9 and TRBJ1-1; a possible D gene is TRBD1 (6 bases). Germline CDR1 reads SGDLS; CDR2 reads YYNGEE. CDR3 length equals 15 residues. V lost 0 bases and J 0 bases, leaving 9 bases between the germline ends. The chain's CDR3 is CASSVAGAMNTEAFF. The CDR3 nucleotides read TGTGCCAGCAGCGTAGCAGGGGCCATGAACACTGAAGCTTTCTTT.

The chain combines TRBV9 with TRBJ2-1; TRBD1 is a possible D gene (6 bases). Germline V lookup: CDR1 SGDLS, CDR2 YYNGEE. Trimming removed 7 bases at V and 6 bases at J, with 14 bases between. CDR3 length equals 13 residues. Here the CDR3 reads CASAGAVVNEQFF. In nucleotides, the CDR3 is TGTGCCAGCGCAGGGGCGGTAGTCAATGAGCAGTTCTTC.

The CDR3 DNA follows: TGTGCCAGCAGCTTGTATGCGGATCGGGTGAACACTGAAGCTTTCTTT. Translated: CASSLYADRVNTEAFF. The gene calls are TRBV5-5 and TRBJ1-1; D unclear. Per germline, CDR1 SGHKS and CDR2 YYEKEE (reference sequence). The CDR3 loop spans 16 amino acids. Trimming pared 1 base from V and 0 bases from J, leaving 13 bases between.

The chain has TRBV2 and TRBJ2-5, with unresolved D. Between the trimmed V and J ends, which lost 7 bases and 0 bases, there was a span of 12 bases. The CDR3 length is 14 residues. Germline CDR1 is SNHLY and CDR2 is FYNNEI. The chain's CDR3 is CASIRATYQETQYF. CDR3 nucleotide sequence: TGTGCCAGCATTCGAGCGACGTACCAAGAGACCCAGTACTTC.

The chain uses TRBV28 and TRBJ1-2, with 7 bases aligning to TRBD1. V lost 4 bases, J lost 4 bases, and 12 bases stayed unmatched. The CDR3 runs to 16 residues. Germline loops: CDR1 MDHEN, CDR2 SYDVKM. The CDR3 nucleotides are TGTGCCAGCAGTTCTTGGACAGGACCAGGGACCTATGGCTACACCTTC. Its translation: CASSSWTGPGTYGYTF.

With regard to this clone: A junction boundary mismatches the germline segment, possibly from a read error. The genes are TRBV5-5 and TRBJ1-4; 7 bases are a match to TRBD1. Germline loops: CDR1 SGHKS, CDR2 YYEKEE (reference sequence). The CDR3 consists of 14 residues. The chain's CDR3 is CASSLGDSLLNVDF. The CDR3 DNA follows: TGTGCCAGCAGCTTGGGGGACAGCCTCCTTAATGTGGATTTT.

The sample holds one count of this clone. A read error may produce the germline difference seen at one junction end. The chain recombines TRBV4-1 with TRBJ1-3; D perhaps matches TRBD1 (6 bases). Germline V gives CDR1 MGHRA, CDR2 YSYEKL. This CDR3 has 15 amino acids. The CDR3 loop is CASTQLQGGGNTIYF. Here the CDR3 DNA reads TGCGCCAGCACCCAACTACAGGGTGGTGGAAACACCATATATTTT.

This clone was detected once. V usage is TRBV4-2 and J usage is TRBJ2-1, with TRBD2 identical over 11 bases. CDR1 and CDR2 (germline): LGHNA, YNFKEQ. The CDR3 covers 20 residues. The ends lost 0 bases at V and 0 bases at J; junction bases unmatched: 10. DNA for the CDR3: TGTGCCAGCAGCCAAGATGGGGCTAGCGGGAGGTTTGTCTCCTACAATGAGCAGTTCTTC. The encoded protein is CASSQDGASGRFVSYNEQFF.

The rearrangement links TRBV5-5 to TRBJ1-5, with D possibly being TRBD1 (5 bases). Germline assignment: CDR1 SGHKS and CDR2 YYEKEE (reference sequence). The length of the CDR3 is 14 residues. Trimming cost V 4 bases and J 0 bases, with 8 bases left between them. As DNA, the CDR3 is TGTGCCAGCAGCCGCAGGGATAGCAATCAGCCCCAGCATTTT. Protein product: CASSRRDSNQPQHF.

The chain joins TRBV7-3 to TRBJ2-5; TRBD2 is a possible D gene (5 bases). Germline V lookup: CDR1 SGHTA, CDR2 FQGTGA. V was shortened by 5 bases and J by 4 bases, with 14 bases between the two germline ends. CDR3 length: 14 residues. CDR3 sequence reads: CASSPTGGGETQYF. CDR3 DNA: TGTGCCAGCAGCCCTACCGGTGGAGGAGAGACCCAGTACTTC.

This chain joins TRBV5-1 and TRBJ2-3, with D possibly TRBD2 on 6 matching bases. The CDR3 covers 12 residues. CDR1 and CDR2 (germline): SGHRS, YFSETQ. V dropped 4 bases and J dropped 6 bases, with 9 bases sitting between them. The CDR3 region has the DNA TGCGCCAGCAGCATGGAGGGGGATACGCAGTATTTT. Translation: CASSMEGDTQYF.

The rearrangement uses TRBV19 and TRBJ2-6, with a tentative D call TRBD1 (6 bases). The germline V gene encodes CDR1 LNHDA and CDR2 SQIVND (reference sequence). The CDR3 loop spans 21 amino acids. Trimming stripped 0 bases from V and 5 bases from J, with 26 bases between. The CDR3 here is CASSIEPMGTTLLWRANVLTF. The CDR3 nucleotides are TGTGCCAGTAGTATAGAACCCATGGGGACAACCCTTCTCTGGAGGGCCAACGTCCTGACTTTC.

J is TRBJ1-1 and V is TRBV10-2, with 8 bases fitting TRBD1. Germline-derived CDR1 and CDR2 are WSHSY and SAAADI. The CDR3 length is 12 residues. Losses at the gene ends were 4 bases for V and 9 bases for J; bases not matched to a gene: 4. The CDR3 is CASSGQGAQAFF. The DNA for the CDR3 is TGCGCCAGCAGTGGTCAGGGGGCACAAGCTTTCTTT.

The V gene is TRBV5-6, the J gene TRBJ1-4, with 7 positions matching TRBD1. This CDR3 is 17 amino acids long. Germline V gene data show CDR1 as SGHDT and CDR2 as YYEEEE. J lost 10 bases, V lost 0 bases, and 15 bases had no gene match. The CDR3 region is CASSLGGGQLPGGKLFF. The CDR3 nucleotides are TGTGCCAGCAGCTTGGGTGGGGGACAGCTACCCGGAGGAAAACTGTTTTTT.

The chain combines TRBV7-6 with TRBJ2-2; 8 bases are a match to TRBD2. Germline lookup yields CDR1 SGHVS and CDR2 FNYEAQ. The ends lost 0 bases at V and 6 bases at J; junction bases unmatched: 0. There are 14 residues in the CDR3. The CDR3 spells CASSLARGAGELFF. The CDR3 bases are TGTGCCAGCAGCTTAGCGCGGGGGGCCGGGGAGCTGTTTTTT.